The 27 T cell receptor beta chains given below trace back to one sample, sequenced in a study of PD-L1 blockade in urothelial cancer. Time point indicated: pretreatment peripheral blood. Assay used: immunoSEQ multiplex PCR; TCRdb lists only in-frame clones, some missing. The sample includes roughly 77,000 clones, roughly 84% of them seen just once. Sample: PBMCs, taken around atezolizumab (anti-PD-L1) treatment. All receptors come from a woman aged 70 to 79 with urothelial cancer.

This sequence joins TRBV5-4 and TRBJ2-7; 9 positions agree with TRBD2. CDR1 is SGHNT, CDR2 YYREEE, per germline (reference sequence). The CDR3 totals 15 residues. With 3 bases clipped from V and 2 bases from J, the junction kept 6 bases outside the gene matches. CDR3 protein: CASSSKRGAPYEQYF. CDR3 DNA: TGTGCCAGCAGCTCCAAGCGGGGGGCCCCCTACGAGCAGTACTTC.

DNA for the CDR3: TGTGCCAGCTCACCATCGACAGAGTTGAACACTGAAGCTTTCTTT. This translates into CASSPSTELNTEAFF. This rearrangement joins TRBV18 to TRBJ1-1, with D possibly being TRBD1 (5 bases). The V end was cut by 2 bases, the J end by 0 bases, with 10 bases between. The germline V gene has CDR1 KGHSH and CDR2 LQKENI. The CDR3 has 15 amino acids.

J is TRBJ1-1 and V is TRBV30, with a tentative D call TRBD1 (5 bases). The CDR3 runs 13 residues. Trimming took 0 bases from V and 5 from J, leaving 10 bases between them. Germline V gene sequence: CDR1 GTSNPN, CDR2 SVGIG (reference sequence). CDR3 sequence (DNA): TGTGCCTGGAGTGTGGTGGGGGGAACTGAAGCTTTCTTT. Amino acids: CAWSVVGGTEAFF.

In this sample, this clone turned up once. This chain joins TRBV7-8 and TRBJ2-7, with 9 bases that match TRBD1. This CDR3 region has 18 residues. CDR1 is SGHVS, CDR2 FQNEAQ, per germline. The V and J ends lost 2 bases and 3 bases, in that order; junction bases with no gene match: 14. CDR3 nucleotide sequence: TGTGCCAGCAGCTTACCCCGGGCCGGCTGGACAGGGGACTACGAGCAGTACTTC. This encodes CASSLPRAGWTGDYEQYF.

V is TRBV11-3 and J is TRBJ2-1; 8 bases align to TRBD2. The CDR3 has 15 amino acids. With V trimmed by 2 bases and J by 9 bases, 9 bases remained unmatched. Germline V gene lookup returns CDR1 SGHNT and CDR2 YENEEA. CDR3 nucleotide sequence: TGTGCCAGCAGCTTATCCCCCGGGAGGGGTGGTGAGCAGTTCTTC. Its translation is CASSLSPGRGGEQFF.

As for this clone: The sample carries other DNA sequences with the same CDR3. This chain uses TRBV7-2 with TRBJ2-7, with D possibly matching TRBD2 (5 bases). Germline V gene sequence: CDR1 SGHTA, CDR2 FQGNSA. CDR3 length: 13 amino acids. V dropped 3 bases and J dropped 4 bases, with 10 bases sitting between them. The CDR3 DNA reads TGTGCCAGCAGCTTGCGGGTTACTTACGAGCAGTACTTC. Its translation is CASSLRVTYEQYF.

The chain uses TRBV10-3 and TRBJ2-5; 7 bases fit TRBD1. CDR3 length: 15 residues. Germline CDR1 and CDR2: ENHRY and SYGVKD. V dropped 6 bases and J dropped 0; count of bases not matched to a gene: 7. In nucleotides, the CDR3 is TGTGCCATCAGCCTCCAACAGGGGTACCAAGAGACCCAGTACTTC. Translation: CAISLQQGYQETQYF.

The chain employs TRBV7-8 and TRBJ2-1; 13 positions agree with TRBD2. CDR3 length equals 14 residues. J lost 9 bases, V lost 5 bases, and 4 bases had no gene match. CDR1 and CDR2 (germline): SGHVS, FQNEAQ. CDR3 region: CASSPLAGGPEQFF. The CDR3 DNA reads TGTGCCAGCAGCCCACTAGCGGGGGGGCCTGAGCAGTTCTTC.

This rearrangement joins TRBV7-9 to TRBJ2-2, with D tentatively TRBD1 (6 bases). In germline, CDR1 is SEHNR, CDR2 FQNEAQ (reference sequence). Trimming cost V 6 bases and J 0 bases, with 14 bases left between them. This CDR3 region has 16 residues. DNA for the CDR3: TGTGCCAGCAGACGAGTAGGGGGATCGAACACCGGGGAGCTGTTTTTT. Amino acids: CASRRVGGSNTGELFF.

The chain is built from TRBV30 and TRBJ1-2; no clear D. The CDR3 runs to 12 residues. The ends were cut back, 2 bases at V and 7 bases at J, with 11 bases in the middle. Per the germline V gene, CDR1 is GTSNPN and CDR2 is SVGIG (reference sequence). The CDR3 sequence is CAWSPQVVGYTF. The CDR3 DNA reads TGTGCCTGGAGTCCGCAGGTTGTTGGCTACACCTTC.

The gene calls are TRBV25-1 and TRBJ2-7; TRBD2 agrees at 8 bases. The ends lost 5 bases at V and 3 bases at J; junction bases unmatched: 9. CDR1 and CDR2 from the germline V gene are MGHDK and SYGVNS. CDR3 length equals 15 residues. For the CDR3, the DNA is TGTGCCAGCAGTTCGTTAACCGGGACTAGCTACGAGCAGTACTTC. As protein: CASSSLTGTSYEQYF.

This chain connects TRBV5-1 to TRBJ2-5, with a possible D match to TRBD1 (6 bases). The V end lost 3 bases, the J end lost 3 bases, and 6 bases lay between the germline ends. CDR3 size: 12 residues. Looked up from germline, CDR1 is SGHRS and CDR2 is YFSETQ. The CDR3 sequence: CASSWTEETQYF. In DNA, the CDR3 is TGCGCCAGCAGCTGGACAGAAGAGACCCAGTACTTC.

The V gene is TRBV11-3, the J gene TRBJ1-1, with 7 bases fitting TRBD1. The CDR3 is 16 residues long. After removal of 3 bases from V and 1 base from J, the junction contained 8 bases not matched to a gene. Per the germline V gene, CDR1 is SGHNT and CDR2 is YENEEA. The CDR3 sequence: CASSFKPGQQNTEAFF. The CDR3 nucleotides are TGTGCCAGCAGCTTTAAGCCGGGACAGCAGAACACTGAAGCTTTCTTT.

The rearrangement links TRBV5-1 to TRBJ2-3; possible D gene TRBD2, 7 bases. Trimming took 2 bases from V and 9 from J, leaving 13 bases between them. In germline, CDR1 is SGHRS, CDR2 YFSETQ. The length of the CDR3 is 13 residues. CDR3 region: CASSLGGERTQYF. CDR3 in DNA: TGCGCCAGCAGCTTAGGGGGGGAGAGGACGCAGTATTTT.

The J gene is TRBJ1-1, the V gene TRBV7-6; 7 positions match TRBD1. Germline CDR1 SGHVS, CDR2 FNYEAQ. The CDR3 consists of 14 residues. Trimming at V came to 5 bases and at J to 1 base, leaving 4 bases not matched to a gene. The CDR3 DNA is TGTGCCAGCAGCCTAGGGGGCGCGAACACTGAAGCTTTCTTT. This sequence encodes CASSLGGANTEAFF.

This chain joins TRBV10-3 and TRBJ1-2; no clear D. Trimming took 3 bases from V and 3 from J, leaving 8 bases between them. This CDR3 is built from 13 residues. Germline CDR1 is ENHRY and CDR2 is SYGVKD. This chain's CDR3 is CAISDGVDYGYTF. CDR3 in DNA: TGTGCCATCAGTGACGGGGTAGACTATGGCTACACCTTC.

This clone appeared once. The CDR3 reads CASSESGQSGNQPQHF. CDR3 coding DNA: TGCGCCAGCAGTGAGTCGGGCCAGTCAGGTAATCAGCCCCAGCATTTT. V is TRBV10-2 and J is TRBJ1-5, with D hard to call. The CDR3 consists of 16 residues. Germline values: CDR1 WSHSY, CDR2 SAAADI. Trimming left V 0 bases short and J 4 bases short, with 13 bases between.

This chain links TRBV11-2 with TRBJ2-5; D gene ambiguous. Germline V lookup: CDR1 SGHAT, CDR2 FQNNGV. This CDR3 contains 14 residues. The V gene lost 1 base and the J gene lost 5 bases, with 11 bases spanning the gap. The CDR3 is CASSLGRLVETQYF. As DNA, the CDR3 is TGTGCCAGCAGCTTAGGGCGGTTGGTGGAGACCCAGTACTTC.

The chain joins TRBV5-1 to TRBJ2-2; no reliable D call. Per germline, CDR1 SGHRS and CDR2 YFSETQ. The CDR3 loop spans 15 amino acids. The V and J ends lost 4 bases and 0 bases respectively, with 10 bases between them. CDR3: CASSAQTANTGELFF. The DNA for the CDR3 is TGCGCCAGCAGCGCTCAAACAGCGAACACCGGGGAGCTGTTTTTT.

This clone was seen only once. The chain uses TRBV28 and TRBJ1-5; no definite D call. This CDR3 contains 15 residues. Looked up from germline, CDR1 is MDHEN and CDR2 is SYDVKM. V gave up 2 bases and J gave up 0 bases, with 8 bases separating them. The CDR3 nucleotides read TGTGCCAGCAGTTTAGCGGCATATAGCAATCAGCCCCAGCATTTT. Translation: CASSLAAYSNQPQHF.

This clone was seen a single time. The chain employs TRBV9 and TRBJ2-2; unclear D gene. V lost 2 bases, J lost 1 base, and 9 bases lay in between. Per germline, CDR1 SGDLS and CDR2 YYNGEE. The CDR3 sequence is 15 residues long. CDR3 nucleotides: TGTGCCAGCAGCGTTGACGCGGAGAACACCGGGGAGCTGTTTTTT. It codes for CASSVDAENTGELFF.

This chain connects TRBV6-1 to TRBJ1-2; possible D gene TRBD1, 5 bases. Germline CDR1 MNHNS, CDR2 SASEGT. The CDR3 length is 17 residues. V lost 0 bases and J 2 bases, leaving 16 bases between the germline ends. The CDR3 bases are TGTGCCAGCAGTGAAGCCCCGCTGCCAGGGATCAACTATGGCTACACCTTC. Translated: CASSEAPLPGINYGYTF.

The chain combines TRBV9 with TRBJ1-2, with 10 nucleotides matching TRBD1. Germline CDR1 reads SGDLS; CDR2 reads YYNGEE. CDR3 length: 16 residues. V was pared by 2 bases and J by 6 bases, with 10 bases of the junction left unmatched. CDR3 DNA: TGTGCCAGCAGCGTCGAGACAGGGGGCGCCGGGGATGGCTACACCTTC. Its protein product is CASSVETGGAGDGYTF. Using reference TRBV9 and TRBJ1-2 for the parts outside the CDR3, the full variable domain is DSGVTQTPKHLITATGQRVTLRCSPRSGDLSVYWYQQSLDQGLQFLIQYYNGEERAKGNILERFSAQQFPDLHSELNLSSLELGDSALYFCASSVETGGAGDGYTFGSGTRLTVV.

This clone occurred a few times. The genes are TRBV19 and TRBJ2-4; TRBD2 agrees at 9 bases. Looked up from germline, CDR1 is LNHDA and CDR2 is SQIVND (reference sequence). The CDR3 covers 13 residues. J was trimmed by 11 bases and V by 4 bases; bases with no gene match: 6. CDR3: CASSTRLAVVQYF. The CDR3 nucleotides are TGTGCCAGTAGTACGCGACTAGCGGTGGTTCAGTACTTC.

The chain is built from TRBV29-1 and TRBJ1-6; 10 bases are a match to TRBD1. V shed 5 bases, J shed 6 bases, and the junction held 4 bases outside the gene matches. This CDR3 contains 14 residues. Looked up from germline, CDR1 is SQVTM and CDR2 is ANQGSEA. CDR3 bases: TGCAGCGTTAGGGGGACAGGGGTTAATTCACCCCTCCACTTT. It specifies CSVRGTGVNSPLHF.

This clone was found once. The chain has TRBV29-1 and TRBJ2-7; TRBD1 matches 11 bases. J gave up 5 bases and V 7 bases, and 7 bases lay outside the gene matches. This CDR3 region has 13 residues. Per the germline V gene, CDR1 is SQVTM and CDR2 is ANQGSEA. This CDR3 is CSAGGGQGDEQYF. The CDR3 DNA sequence: TGCAGCGCCGGCGGGGGACAGGGGGACGAGCAGTACTTC.

The chain employs TRBV5-1 and TRBJ2-2; D not resolved. From germline, CDR1 is SGHRS and CDR2 YFSETQ. The CDR3 runs to 13 residues. V was pared by 4 bases and J by 5 bases, with 9 bases between. The CDR3 region is CASSQTQTGELFF. The CDR3, as DNA: TGCGCCAGCAGCCAGACACAGACCGGGGAGCTGTTTTTT.